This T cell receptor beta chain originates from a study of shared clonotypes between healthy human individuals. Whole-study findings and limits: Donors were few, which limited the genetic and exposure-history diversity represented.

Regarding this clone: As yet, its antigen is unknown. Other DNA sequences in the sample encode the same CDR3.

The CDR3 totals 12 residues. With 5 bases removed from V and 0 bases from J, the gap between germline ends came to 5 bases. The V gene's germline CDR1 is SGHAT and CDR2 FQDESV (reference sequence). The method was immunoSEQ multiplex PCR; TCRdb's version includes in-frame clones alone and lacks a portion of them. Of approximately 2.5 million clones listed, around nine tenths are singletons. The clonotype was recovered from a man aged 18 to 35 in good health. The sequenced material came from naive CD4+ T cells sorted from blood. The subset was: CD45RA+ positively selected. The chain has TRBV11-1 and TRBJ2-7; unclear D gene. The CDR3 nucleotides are TGTGCCAGCAGCCCGAGCTCCTACGAGCAGTACTTC. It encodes CASSPSSYEQYF.